The next 28 T cell receptor beta chains were all read from a single sample in a study of blood T cell repertoires in COVID-19. The protocol was immunoSEQ multiplex PCR, while the TCRdb copy is restricted to in-frame clones and leaves out a portion. The sample has 300,000 to 450,000 clones; more than 75% are singletons. What was sequenced was PBMCs or T cells enriched from blood (not recorded which). Receptor source: a man younger than 40 who had recovered from COVID-19.

The rearrangement uses TRBV7-8 and TRBJ1-4, with a tentative D call TRBD1 (6 bases). V was clipped by 6 bases and J by 6 bases, with 14 bases between them. The germline V gene has CDR1 SGHVS and CDR2 FQNEAQ. CDR3 length equals 14 residues. DNA of the CDR3: TGTGCCAGCAGTCAATGGGGGCCCTATGAAAAACTGTTTTTT. Protein sequence: CASSQWGPYEKLFF.

The rearrangement links TRBV3-1 (or the pseudogene TRBV3-2) to TRBJ1-2, with D possibly matching TRBD1 (6 bases). V was shortened by 3 bases and J by 3 bases, with 17 bases between the two germline ends. CDR1 is LGHDT and CDR2 is YNNKEL in the germline V gene (reference sequence). CDR3 size: 16 residues. The CDR3 reads CASSQNTRGYYYGYTF. The CDR3 nucleotides are TGTGCCAGCAGCCAGAACACCAGGGGTTACTACTATGGCTACACCTTC.

The chain recombines TRBV6-2 or TRBV6-3 with TRBJ1-5; D might be TRBD1 (5 bases). V gave up 1 base and J gave up 6 bases, with 13 bases separating them. The CDR3 consists of 15 residues. Germline CDR1 MNHEY, CDR2 SVGEGT. CDR3 amino acids: CASSYYEGRGQPQHF. DNA of the CDR3: TGTGCCAGCAGTTACTACGAAGGGAGGGGTCAGCCCCAGCATTTT.

A remark on this clone: A read error may account for a junction end that differs from germline. CDR3 loop: CASSLASTGAEQYF. The CDR3 DNA reads as TGTGCCAGCAGCCTAGCCTCAACAGGGGCCGAGCAGTACTTC. The V gene is TRBV7-9, the J gene TRBJ2-7; 7 nucleotides match TRBD1. Germline V gene sequence: CDR1 SEHNR, CDR2 FQNEAQ (reference sequence). The CDR3 has 14 amino acids.

This chain uses TRBV5-1 with TRBJ2-7, with 14 bases identical to TRBD2. Per germline, CDR1 SGHRS and CDR2 YFSETQ. V gave up 3 bases and J gave up 2 bases; unmatched junction bases: 13. This CDR3 is built from 19 residues. CDR3 sequence reads: CASSSFPGLAGEPTYEQYF. CDR3 sequence (DNA): TGCGCCAGCAGCTCGTTTCCGGGACTAGCGGGGGAACCTACCTACGAGCAGTACTTC.

The chain recombines TRBV27 with TRBJ1-6; maybe TRBD1 (5 bases). This CDR3 has 13 residues. V gave up 8 bases and J gave up 14 bases, with 19 bases separating them. Looked up from germline, CDR1 is MNHEY and CDR2 is SMNVEV (reference sequence). The CDR3 nucleotides are TGTGCCAGCCTATCCCCCTATTCGGGGGCCCTCCACTTT. Its protein is CASLSPYSGALHF.

The gene calls are TRBV10-3 and TRBJ1-2, with D unresolved. The V gene's germline CDR1 is ENHRY and CDR2 SYGVKD. The CDR3 sequence is 14 residues long. Between the trimmed V and J ends, which lost 3 bases and 5 bases, there was a span of 13 bases. The CDR3 DNA sequence: TGTGCCATCAGTGATAGCCAACTTAGATATGGCTACACCTTC. As protein: CAISDSQLRYGYTF.

CDR3 DNA: TGTGCCTACGCAGGGGGGTCTGGGCAGCCCCAGCATTTT. Its protein product is CAYAGGSGQPQHF. The V call is TRBV28, the J call TRBJ1-5, with 7 bases matching TRBD1. This CDR3 comprises 13 residues. The V gene's germline CDR1 is MDHEN and CDR2 SYDVKM. Trimming at V came to 11 bases and at J to 7 bases, leaving 11 bases not matched to a gene.

The chain uses TRBV11-2 and TRBJ1-2, with a weak D call TRBD1 (5 bases). V shed 0 bases and J shed 4 bases, with 21 bases lying between them. The CDR3 is 18 residues long. The germline V gene encodes CDR1 SGHAT and CDR2 FQNNGV. CDR3 loop: CASSLDPGEGLRLYGYTF. The CDR3 DNA reads as TGTGCCAGCAGCTTAGATCCCGGAGAGGGACTCAGACTCTATGGCTACACCTTC.

V gene TRBV30 combines with J gene TRBJ1-2, with D possibly matching TRBD1 (5 bases). Germline V gives CDR1 GTSNPN, CDR2 SVGIG (reference sequence). V was cut by 0 bases and J by 8 bases, with 19 bases left in between. The CDR3 has 15 residues. The CDR3 spells CAWSVVWSREVGYTF. CDR3 in DNA: TGTGCCTGGAGTGTCGTCTGGAGCAGGGAGGTCGGCTACACCTTC.

V and J are TRBV27 and TRBJ2-3; 7 positions agree with TRBD2. The junction had 9 bases not matched to a gene; V was cut back by 2 bases and J by 4 bases. The V gene's germline CDR1 is MNHEY and CDR2 SMNVEV (reference sequence). The CDR3 length is 16 residues. CDR3 residues: CASSLAGVMGSDTQYF. CDR3 DNA sequence: TGTGCCAGCAGTTTAGCGGGGGTAATGGGGTCAGATACGCAGTATTTT.

This clone occurred once. V gene TRBV5-1 combines with J gene TRBJ2-7; D gene uncertain. Per germline, CDR1 SGHRS and CDR2 YFSETQ. The CDR3 totals 13 residues. V shed 0 bases and J shed 5 bases, with 9 bases lying between them. The CDR3, as DNA: TGCGCCAGCAGCTTGGTAGTCAGCGACGAGCAGTACTTC. Translating gives CASSLVVSDEQYF.

The rearrangement joins TRBV19 to TRBJ1-2; D is unresolved. The ends were cut back, 11 bases at V and 0 bases at J, with 13 bases in the middle. CDR1 is LNHDA, CDR2 SQIVND, per germline (reference sequence). The CDR3 spans 13 residues. The CDR3 nucleotides read TGTGCCTCGGACCACGGGGCTAACTATGGCTACACCTTC. Its translation is CASDHGANYGYTF. Complete variable domain (other parts from reference TRBV19 and TRBJ1-2): DGGITQSPKYLFRKEGQNVTLSCEQNLNHDAMYWYRQDPGQGLRLIYYSQIVNDFQKGDIAEGYSVSREKKESFPLTVTSAQKNPTAFYLCASDHGANYGYTFGSGTRLTVV.

The DNA for the CDR3 is TGTGCCAGCAGCCAAGGTCGCGAGAACACTGAAGCTTTCTTT. Amino acids: CASSQGRENTEAFF. The V gene is TRBV4-2, the J gene TRBJ1-1; D is unclear. The CDR3 totals 14 residues. Trimming removed 1 base from V and 1 base from J, with 7 bases in between. Germline V gene lookup returns CDR1 LGHNA and CDR2 YNFKEQ.

This clone has just a few counts. The rearrangement links TRBV10-3 to TRBJ2-1; 7 positions agree with TRBD2. Germline-derived CDR1 and CDR2 are ENHRY and SYGVKD. Trimming at V came to 6 bases and at J to 0 bases, leaving 5 bases not matched to a gene. The length of the CDR3 is 15 residues. In DNA form, the CDR3 reads TGTGCCATCAGCTCCGGGGGGAGCTCCTACAATGAGCAGTTCTTC. It is translated as CAISSGGSSYNEQFF.

V is TRBV10-2 and J is TRBJ1-1; possibly TRBD1 for D (6 bases). The CDR3 runs 16 residues. Trimming pared 3 bases from V and 7 bases from J, leaving 21 bases between. CDR1 and CDR2 from the germline V gene are WSHSY and SAAADI. The CDR3 is CASSDIGTQIRDEAFF. Written as DNA, the CDR3 is TGCGCCAGCAGTGATATAGGGACACAAATCAGGGATGAAGCTTTCTTT.

The CDR3 loop is CAFSRGSPEAFF. DNA for the CDR3: TGCGCCTTTTCCCGGGGATCGCCTGAAGCTTTCTTT. The V and J genes are TRBV5-1 and TRBJ1-1; D is undetermined. CDR1 and CDR2 (germline): SGHRS, YFSETQ. CDR3 length equals 12 residues. V lost 10 bases to trimming and J lost 6 bases, with 16 bases between them.

The rearrangement links TRBV3-1 (or the pseudogene TRBV3-2) to TRBJ2-7; the D gene is possibly TRBD2 (5 bases). The V gene's germline CDR1 is LGHDT and CDR2 YNNKEL (reference sequence). There are 14 residues in the CDR3. V gave up 4 bases and J gave up 5 bases, with 15 bases separating them. CDR3 nucleotides: TGTGCCAGCAGCCCGTCTAGCTCTGGGAACGAGCAGTACTTC. Its translation is CASSPSSSGNEQYF.

V gene TRBV5-1 combines with J gene TRBJ2-7; a weak D match, TRBD2 (6 bases). Germline V gene data show CDR1 as SGHRS and CDR2 as YFSETQ. CDR3 length equals 13 residues. Trimming left V 0 bases short and J 6 bases short, with 10 bases between. DNA of the CDR3: TGCGCCAGCAGCTTGGTGTCCGGGGGCGAGCAGTACTTC. It specifies CASSLVSGGEQYF.

This chain uses TRBV10-2 with TRBJ1-5; 8 bases are a match to TRBD1. Trimming took 7 bases from V and 4 from J; bases not matched to a gene: 6. This CDR3 is built from 14 residues. Germline V gene sequence: CDR1 WSHSY, CDR2 SAAADI. CDR3 amino acids: CASTLDRGNQPQHF. The CDR3, as DNA: TGCGCCAGCACCCTAGACAGGGGAAATCAGCCCCAGCATTTT.

This chain uses TRBV4-2 with TRBJ1-2, with D tentatively TRBD1 (5 bases). Germline values: CDR1 LGHNA, CDR2 YNFKEQ. This CDR3 has 17 amino acids. The V end was cut by 1 base, the J end by 5 bases, with 20 bases between. The chain's CDR3 is CASSQVNKPGGSYGYTF. The CDR3 DNA is TGTGCCAGCAGCCAAGTCAATAAACCCGGGGGGAGTTATGGCTACACCTTC.

The rearrangement links TRBV7-9 to TRBJ2-3; unclear D gene. Trimming removed 4 bases at V and 3 bases at J, with 11 bases between. The CDR3 runs 14 residues. Germline values: CDR1 SEHNR, CDR2 FQNEAQ (reference sequence). The CDR3 here is CASSSPIGTDTQYF. Written as DNA, the CDR3 is TGTGCCAGCAGCTCCCCTATCGGGACAGATACGCAGTATTTT.

The chain recombines TRBV5-1 with TRBJ2-5; D might be TRBD1 (6 bases). Germline V gives CDR1 SGHRS, CDR2 YFSETQ. The CDR3 runs 14 residues. Between the trimmed V and J ends, which lost 4 bases and 5 bases, there was a span of 15 bases. CDR3 residues: CASSLNRVEETQYF. CDR3 bases: TGCGCCAGCAGCCTAAACAGGGTGGAGGAGACCCAGTACTTC. The complete variable domain, with remaining parts taken from reference TRBV5-1 and TRBJ2-5, reads KAGVTQTPRYLIKTRGQQVTLSCSPISGHRSVSWYQQTPGQGLQFLFEYFSETQRNKGNFPGRFSGRQFSNSRSEMNVSTLELGDSALYLCASSLNRVEETQYFGPGTRLLVL.

V usage is TRBV9 and J usage is TRBJ2-1, with 10 bases aligning to TRBD1. The germline CDR1 and CDR2 sequences are SGDLS and YYNGEE. The CDR3 extends over 16 amino acids. After removal of 3 bases from V and 8 bases from J, the junction contained 11 bases not matched to a gene. CDR3 region: CASSALRQGAGDEQFF. CDR3 nucleotide sequence: TGTGCCAGCAGCGCTTTAAGACAGGGGGCGGGAGATGAGCAGTTCTTC.

The chain links TRBV19 to TRBJ1-4, with D hard to call. The CDR3 is 15 amino acids. Germline V gene sequence: CDR1 LNHDA, CDR2 SQIVND (reference sequence). Trimming removed 6 bases from V and 2 bases from J, with 13 bases in between. The CDR3 protein is CASSGALKTNEKLFF. CDR3 nucleotide sequence: TGTGCCAGTAGCGGTGCCCTTAAGACTAATGAAAAACTGTTTTTT.

This clone was recorded a few times. This sequence joins TRBV18 and TRBJ2-7; D is possibly TRBD2 (5 bases). CDR1 KGHSH and CDR2 LQKENI come from the germline V gene. V was trimmed by 0 bases and J by 5 bases, leaving 14 bases between them. The CDR3 totals 15 residues. In nucleotides, the CDR3 is TGTGCCAGCTCACCACCTGCGCGGGCGGGCGACGAGCAGTACTTC. It encodes CASSPPARAGDEQYF.

This chain connects TRBV19 to TRBJ2-3; no firm D call. The V end lost 4 bases, the J end lost 1 base, and 3 bases lay between the germline ends. The germline V gene has CDR1 LNHDA and CDR2 SQIVND (reference sequence). The CDR3 runs 12 residues. The CDR3 DNA reads as TGTGCCAGTAGTAAGCGCACAGATACGCAGTATTTT. Its protein product is CASSKRTDTQYF.

J is TRBJ2-7 and V is TRBV5-1; no clear D gene. V was shortened by 3 bases and J by 4 bases, with 14 bases between the two germline ends. The CDR3 has 14 residues. Germline V gives CDR1 SGHRS, CDR2 YFSETQ. CDR3 DNA sequence: TGCGCCAGCAGCTCCCGGAAGAGGCCATACGAGCAGTACTTC. This sequence encodes CASSSRKRPYEQYF.